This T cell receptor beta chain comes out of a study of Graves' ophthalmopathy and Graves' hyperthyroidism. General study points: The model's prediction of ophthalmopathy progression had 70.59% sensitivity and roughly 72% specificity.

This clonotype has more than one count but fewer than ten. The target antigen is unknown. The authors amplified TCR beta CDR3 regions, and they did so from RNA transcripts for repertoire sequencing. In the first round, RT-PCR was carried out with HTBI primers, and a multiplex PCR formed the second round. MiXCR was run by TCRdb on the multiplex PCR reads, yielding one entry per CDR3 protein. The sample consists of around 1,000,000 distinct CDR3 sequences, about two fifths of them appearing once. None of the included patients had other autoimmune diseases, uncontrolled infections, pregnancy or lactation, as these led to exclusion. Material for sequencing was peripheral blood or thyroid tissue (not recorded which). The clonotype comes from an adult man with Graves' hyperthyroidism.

CDR3 protein: CASSRGTSGYEQYF. The CDR3 nucleotides are TGTGCCAGCAGCCGCGGGACTAGCGGATACGAGCAGTACTTC. This chain connects TRBV7-2 to TRBJ2-7, with 11 bases aligning to TRBD2. From germline, CDR1 is SGHTA and CDR2 FQGNSA. The CDR3 loop spans 14 amino acids. The trim removed 5 bases at V and 4 bases at J, leaving 4 bases unmatched.